This passage covers 6 T cell receptor beta chains from one sample sequenced in a study of cytomegalovirus exposure and HLA in healthy donors (dated by TCRdb to between 2016 and 2019). Library creation used the immunoSEQ multiplex PCR assay. For the multiplex PCR, a mixture combining 60 forward primers for TCR Vbeta segments and 13 reverse primers for TCR Jbeta segments was used. This is the immuneACCESS table as TCRdb keeps it, with only in-frame sequences that have V and J called. A part of the clones is gone; compared with another copy, unresolved V genes explain less than half, and the rest is unexplained. The table for this sample lists approximately 210,000 clones. Approximately 1% of the sample rests with the top ten. The sequencing sample was made of PBMCs. The receptors derive from a woman between 25 and 40 years old in good health and CMV-seropositive.

The rearrangement links TRBV6-5 to TRBJ2-1; D not resolved. Germline CDR1 is MNHEY and CDR2 is SVGAGI. The CDR3 has 14 amino acids. The ends were cut back, 6 bases at V and 0 bases at J, with 9 bases in the middle. For the CDR3, the DNA is TGTGCCAGCAGCCACGACACCTCCTACAATGAGCAGTTCTTC. Residues: CASSHDTSYNEQFF.

The rearrangement joins TRBV4-1 to TRBJ1-3; weak D call: TRBD1 (5 bases). The CDR3 has 19 residues. Germline V gene lookup returns CDR1 MGHRA and CDR2 YSYEKL. Trimming removed 0 bases at V and 11 bases at J, with 29 bases between. The CDR3: CASSQDRAFETVFGFAIYF. The CDR3, as DNA: TGCGCCAGCAGCCAAGATCGTGCGTTTGAGACAGTTTTTGGGTTCGCCATATATTTT.

This sequence joins TRBV15 and TRBJ2-5; 8 positions agree with TRBD2. The CDR3 is made up of 19 amino acids. Losses at the gene ends were 0 bases for V and 6 bases for J; bases not matched to a gene: 18. The V gene's germline CDR1 is LNHNV and CDR2 YYDKDF (reference sequence). The CDR3 DNA sequence: TGTGCCACCAGCAGAGATCGACTTAGCGGGATTGGGCACAGAAAGACCCAGTACTTC. Translation: CATSRDRLSGIGHRKTQYF.

This chain links TRBV18 with TRBJ1-5; D not resolved. This CDR3 region has 15 residues. V was clipped by 6 bases and J by 2 bases, with 14 bases between them. The germline CDR1 and CDR2 sequences are KGHSH and LQKENI. This chain's CDR3 is CASSVNPAGNQPQHF. The CDR3 nucleotides are TGTGCCAGCTCCGTAAACCCAGCGGGCAATCAGCCCCAGCATTTT.

V and J are TRBV27 and TRBJ2-5; D perhaps matches TRBD1 (6 bases). From germline, CDR1 is MNHEY and CDR2 SMNVEV (reference sequence). The CDR3 is 13 residues long. V gave up 6 bases and J gave up 5 bases, with 13 bases separating them. This chain's CDR3 is CASRWGPGETQYF. Written as DNA, the CDR3 is TGTGCCAGCAGATGGGGGCCAGGGGAGACCCAGTACTTC.

The chain carries TRBV5-1 and TRBJ1-2; 7 positions match TRBD1. CDR1 SGHRS and CDR2 YFSETQ come from the germline V gene. The CDR3 contains 14 residues. Trimming cost V 4 bases and J 8 bases; bases outside gene matches: 11. CDR3 sequence: CASSPGTVLGGYTF. The DNA of the CDR3 is TGCGCCAGCAGCCCCGGGACAGTTCTTGGCGGCTACACCTTC.